These 21 T cell receptor beta chains share one sample of origin, sequenced in a study of glioma-infiltrating T cells. Using RNA template, CDR3s of TCR alpha and beta were amplified with iRepertoire arm-PCR. TCRdb ran MiXCR on the multiplex PCR reads and lists one entry per CDR3 protein. Of fewer than 500,000 distinct CDR3 sequences listed, roughly two fifths are singletons. The sample comprised glioma tissue, nonneoplastic brain tissue, or PBMCs (not recorded which). The receptors here all came from a human donor with low-grade glioma or glioblastoma, undergoing nonglioma brain surgery, or in good health (not recorded which).

To note about this clonotype: A much larger clone differs from this one at a single base, so this may be a read error. The V and J genes are TRBV20-1 and TRBJ2-7; no reliable D call. The CDR3 consists of 13 residues. The germline CDR1 and CDR2 sequences are DFQATT and SNEGSKA (reference sequence). V lost 3 bases to trimming and J lost 5 bases, with 14 bases between them. Written as DNA, the CDR3 is TGCAGTGCTAGTCTCCCCGGGCGCCACGAGCAGTACTTC. This encodes CSASLPGRHEQYF.

As DNA, the CDR3 is TGTGCCAGCAGCCCCCTAGGGGGTGGGGGCCTATACAATGAGCAGTTCTTC. This translates into CASSPLGGGGLYNEQFF. The chain carries TRBV7-8 and TRBJ2-1; D perhaps matches TRBD1 (6 bases). V lost 5 bases and J 4 bases, leaving 21 bases between the germline ends. This CDR3 contains 17 residues. CDR1 and CDR2 from the germline V gene are SGHVS and FQNEAQ. Looking up the rest from reference TRBV7-8 and TRBJ2-1 gives the full variable domain: GAGVSQSPRYKVAKRGQDVALRCDPISGHVSLFWYQQALGQGPEFLTYFQNEAQLDKSGLPSDRFFAERPEGSVSTLKIQRTQQEDSAVYLCASSPLGGGGLYNEQFFGPGTRLTVL.

The genes are TRBV27 and TRBJ2-1; the D is unclear. CDR1 and CDR2 (germline): MNHEY, SMNVEV (reference sequence). The CDR3 totals 14 residues. V lost 4 bases, J lost 7 bases, and 14 bases lay in between. As DNA, the CDR3 is TGTGCCAGCAGTTCCCAAGGGCCTAGGAATGAGCAGTTCTTC. Protein: CASSSQGPRNEQFF.

At least ten counts were recorded for this clonotype. The rearrangement uses TRBV15 and TRBJ2-3; D not certain. This CDR3 spans 15 amino acids. The germline gives CDR1 LNHNV, CDR2 YYDKDF (reference sequence). V was trimmed by 5 bases and J by 3 bases, leaving 15 bases between them. The CDR3 reads CATSPGSWGTDTQYF. The CDR3 bases are TGTGCCACCAGCCCCGGTTCTTGGGGAACAGATACGCAGTATTTT.

This chain links TRBV20-1 with TRBJ2-7, with a possible D match to TRBD1 (5 bases). This CDR3 comprises 13 residues. V was shortened by 6 bases and J by 2 bases, with 14 bases between the two germline ends. Germline CDR1 DFQATT, CDR2 SNEGSKA (reference sequence). The CDR3 bases are TGCAGTGCCCCCTTGAAGGGGACCTACGAGCAGTACTTC. It yields the protein CSAPLKGTYEQYF.

The V and J genes are TRBV19 and TRBJ2-2, with 7 positions matching TRBD1. This CDR3 spans 14 amino acids. The V segment lost 8 bases and the J segment 5 bases; nucleotides outside the gene matches: 8. Looked up from germline, CDR1 is LNHDA and CDR2 is SQIVND (reference sequence). The CDR3 DNA is TGTGCCAGTGGCGAGACAGGGTTGACCGGGGAGCTGTTTTTT. Translation: CASGETGLTGELFF.

This clonotype was seen ten or more times. This chain uses TRBV6-2 or TRBV6-3 with TRBJ2-1; D remains unclear. The CDR3 is 13 amino acids. CDR1 is MNHEY and CDR2 is SVGEGT in the germline V gene. V lost 3 bases and J lost 14, with 17 bases in between. The CDR3 loop reads CASSYSRIVHEFF. CDR3 nucleotides: TGTGCCAGCAGTTATTCTAGGATTGTACACGAGTTCTTC.

The rearrangement links TRBV5-8 to TRBJ1-6; the match to TRBD1 covers 8 bases. Germline CDR1 is SGHTS and CDR2 is YDEGEE. The CDR3 covers 16 residues. Trimming took 2 bases from V and 7 from J; bases not matched to a gene: 8. The CDR3 loop reads CASSFSTGTGNSPLHF. Written as DNA, the CDR3 is TGTGCCAGCAGCTTCTCCACCGGGACAGGCAATTCACCCCTCCACTTT.

A single count supports this clonotype. A much larger clone differs by one base, so this may be a read error. The chain recombines TRBV27 with TRBJ2-1; D gene unclear. V was cut by 3 bases and J by 0 bases, with 12 bases left in between. This CDR3 has 16 amino acids. CDR1 is MNHEY, CDR2 SMNVEV, per germline (reference sequence). Written as DNA, the CDR3 is TGTGCCAGCAGTTTCAAAGCGTTTAGCTCCTACAATGAGCAGTTCTTC. Translating it yields CASSFKAFSSYNEQFF.

V and J are TRBV20-1 and TRBJ1-1; 8 bases align to TRBD1. With V trimmed by 5 bases and J by 4 bases, 9 bases remained unmatched. Looked up from germline, CDR1 is DFQATT and CDR2 is SNEGSKA (reference sequence). This CDR3 has 14 residues. The CDR3 DNA is TGCAGTGCTCCCAGGCAGGGGGCTCTCACTGAAGCTTTCTTT. It is translated as CSAPRQGALTEAFF.

Remarks on this clonotype: This may be a read error: a much more frequent sequence differs by one nucleotide. V usage is TRBV27 and J usage is TRBJ2-3; 7 bases are a match to TRBD1. V lost 8 bases, J lost 6 bases, and 8 bases stayed unmatched. Germline CDR1 MNHEY, CDR2 SMNVEV (reference sequence). The CDR3 extends over 13 amino acids. CDR3 DNA: TGTGCCAGCGGGGACAGCTTCGCCGATACGCAGTATTTT. This gives the protein CASGDSFADTQYF.

This clonotype was seen at least ten times. The J gene is TRBJ1-1, the V gene TRBV4-2; 10 bases align to TRBD1. CDR1 and CDR2 (germline): LGHNA, YNFKEQ. V gave up 0 bases and J gave up 3 bases; unmatched junction bases: 4. The CDR3 spans 16 residues. The CDR3 sequence: CASSQDPGQGDTEAFF. Written as DNA, the CDR3 is TGTGCCAGCAGCCAAGATCCCGGACAGGGGGACACTGAAGCTTTCTTT.

Details on this clonotype: The conserved phenylalanine or tryptophan is not found at the CDR3 terminus, so this likely reflects a read error. The chain uses TRBV20-1 and TRBJ1-2; TRBD1 aligns across 9 bases. This CDR3 spans 13 amino acids. J was trimmed by 5 bases and V by 5 bases; bases with no gene match: 6. Germline loops: CDR1 DFQATT, CDR2 SNEGSKA (reference sequence). CDR3 sequence reads: CSAGPGTGYGYTL. DNA for the CDR3: TGCAGTGCTGGCCCCGGGACAGGGTATGGCTACACCTTG.

This clonotype was seen a few times. The chain is built from TRBV20-1 and TRBJ1-5, with D uncertain. Trimming removed 5 bases from V and 0 bases from J, with 11 bases in between. The CDR3 loop spans 14 amino acids. From germline, CDR1 is DFQATT and CDR2 SNEGSKA (reference sequence). The CDR3 loop is CSALQSNSNQPQHF. CDR3 coding DNA: TGCAGTGCTTTACAGTCTAATAGCAATCAGCCCCAGCATTTT.

V gene TRBV5-1 combines with J gene TRBJ2-7; TRBD2 aligns across 8 bases. The CDR3 covers 15 residues. After removal of 4 bases from V and 6 bases from J, the junction contained 12 bases not matched to a gene. Germline-derived CDR1 and CDR2 are SGHRS and YFSETQ. CDR3 sequence: CASSSARAGGGEQYF. The CDR3 DNA reads TGCGCCAGCAGCAGCGCAAGGGCGGGAGGCGGCGAGCAGTACTTC.

For this clonotype: The final CDR3 position lacks the conserved phenylalanine or tryptophan, pointing to a likely read error. The V call is TRBV15, the J call TRBJ1-3; D is unresolved. Germline values: CDR1 LNHNV, CDR2 YYDKDF (reference sequence). The CDR3 is 13 amino acids. Trimming stripped 3 bases from V and 3 bases from J, with 6 bases between. The CDR3 region has the DNA TGTGCCACCAGCAGGGCTGGTGGAAACACCATATATCTT. It codes for CATSRAGGNTIYL.

This clonotype was recorded once. V is TRBV20-1 and J is TRBJ1-3; D ambiguous. Looked up from germline, CDR1 is DFQATT and CDR2 is SNEGSKA (reference sequence). The length of the CDR3 is 15 residues. V was trimmed by 0 bases and J by 3 bases, leaving 12 bases between them. In nucleotides, the CDR3 is TGCAGTGCTAGAGATGAGGGAATTCATGGAAACACCATATATTTT. Translating it yields CSARDEGIHGNTIYF.

In this sample, this clonotype turned up once. The J gene is TRBJ2-7, the V gene TRBV6-1; D is undetermined. In germline, CDR1 is MNHNS, CDR2 SASEGT. V was cut by 6 bases and J by 0 bases, with 12 bases left in between. This CDR3 comprises 14 residues. CDR3 loop: CASRAQLSSYEQYF. The CDR3 coding sequence is TGTGCCAGCAGGGCACAGCTAAGCTCCTACGAGCAGTACTTC.

Comment on this clonotype: It may be a read error: a sequence one base away is much more abundant. The rearrangement uses TRBV7-6 and TRBJ1-5; D is ambiguous. This CDR3 spans 13 amino acids. V lost 5 bases to trimming and J lost 4 bases, with 9 bases between them. The germline V gene has CDR1 SGHVS and CDR2 FNYEAQ. The chain's CDR3 is CASSINMNQPQHF. The CDR3 DNA reads TGTGCCAGCAGCATCAACATGAATCAGCCCCAGCATTTT.

V and J are TRBV5-5 and TRBJ1-1; D is unclear. V was shortened by 0 bases and J by 4 bases, with 10 bases between the two germline ends. The CDR3 is made up of 14 amino acids. Germline CDR1 is SGHKS and CDR2 is YYEKEE (reference sequence). Here the CDR3 reads CASSLAWRGTEAFF. DNA of the CDR3: TGTGCCAGCAGCTTGGCCTGGCGGGGCACTGAAGCTTTCTTT. Variable domain in full (rest from reference TRBV5-5 and TRBJ1-1): DAGVTQSPTHLIKTRGQQVTLRCSPISGHKSVSWYQQVLGQGPQFIFQYYEKEERGRGNFPDRFSARQFPNYSSELNVNALLLGDSALYLCASSLAWRGTEAFFGQGTRLTVV.

This clonotype has more than one count but fewer than ten. CDR3 in DNA: TGTGCCAGCAGCCGAGCGACTAGCGAGAGCACAGATACGCAGTATTTT. This encodes CASSRATSESTDTQYF. V usage is TRBV4-2 and J usage is TRBJ2-3; 8 bases fit TRBD2. Per the germline V gene, CDR1 is LGHNA and CDR2 is YNFKEQ. This CDR3 region has 16 residues. With 4 bases clipped from V and 0 bases from J, the junction kept 6 bases outside the gene matches.